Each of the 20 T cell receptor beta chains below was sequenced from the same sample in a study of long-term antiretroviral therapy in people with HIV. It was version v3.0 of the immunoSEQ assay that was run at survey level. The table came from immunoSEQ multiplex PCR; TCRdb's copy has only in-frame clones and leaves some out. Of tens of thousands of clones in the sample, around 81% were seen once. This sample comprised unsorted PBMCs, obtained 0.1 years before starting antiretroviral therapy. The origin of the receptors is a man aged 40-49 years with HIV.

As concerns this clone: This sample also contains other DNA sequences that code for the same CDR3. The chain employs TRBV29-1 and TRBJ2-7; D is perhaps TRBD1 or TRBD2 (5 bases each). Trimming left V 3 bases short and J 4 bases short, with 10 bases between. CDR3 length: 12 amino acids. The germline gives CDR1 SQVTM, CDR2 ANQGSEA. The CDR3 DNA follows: TGCAGCGTTGATGGGGGTGGTTACGAGCAGTACTTC. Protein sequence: CSVDGGGYEQYF.

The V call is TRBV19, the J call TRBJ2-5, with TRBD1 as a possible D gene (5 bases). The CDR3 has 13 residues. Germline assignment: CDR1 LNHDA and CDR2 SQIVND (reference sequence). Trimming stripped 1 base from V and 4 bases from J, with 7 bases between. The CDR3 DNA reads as TGTGCCAGTAGTATAGGTAGGGGAGAGACCCAGTACTTC. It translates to CASSIGRGETQYF.

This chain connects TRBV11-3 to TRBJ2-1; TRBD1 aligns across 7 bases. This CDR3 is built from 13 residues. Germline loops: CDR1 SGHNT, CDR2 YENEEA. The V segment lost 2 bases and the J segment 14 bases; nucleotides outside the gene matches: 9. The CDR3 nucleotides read TGTGCCAGCAGCTTATCCGGGACAGATGATAAGTTCTTC. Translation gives CASSLSGTDDKFF.

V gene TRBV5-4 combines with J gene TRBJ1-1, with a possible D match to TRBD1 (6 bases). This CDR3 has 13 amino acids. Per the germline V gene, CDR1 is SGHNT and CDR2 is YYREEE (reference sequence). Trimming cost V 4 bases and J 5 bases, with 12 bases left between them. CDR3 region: CASSQDRETEAFF. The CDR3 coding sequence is TGTGCCAGCAGCCAGGACAGAGAGACTGAAGCTTTCTTT. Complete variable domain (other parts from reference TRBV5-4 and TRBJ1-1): ETGVTQSPTHLIKTRGQQVTLRCSSQSGHNTVSWYQQALGQGPQFIFQYYREEENGRGNFPPRFSGLQFPNYSSELNVNALELDDSALYLCASSQDRETEAFFGQGTRLTVV.

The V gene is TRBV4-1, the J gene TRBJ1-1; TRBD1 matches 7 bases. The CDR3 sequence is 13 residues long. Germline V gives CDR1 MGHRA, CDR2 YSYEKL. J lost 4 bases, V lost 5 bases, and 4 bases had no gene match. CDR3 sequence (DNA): TGCGCCAGCAGCGACAGGGCCAGCACTGAAGCTTTCTTT. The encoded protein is CASSDRASTEAFF.

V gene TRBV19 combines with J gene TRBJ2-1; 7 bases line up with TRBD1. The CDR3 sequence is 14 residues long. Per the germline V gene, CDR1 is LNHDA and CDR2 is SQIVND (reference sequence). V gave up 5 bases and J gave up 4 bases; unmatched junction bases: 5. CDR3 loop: CASSGTVLYNEQFF. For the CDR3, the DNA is TGTGCCAGTAGTGGGACAGTTCTATACAATGAGCAGTTCTTC.

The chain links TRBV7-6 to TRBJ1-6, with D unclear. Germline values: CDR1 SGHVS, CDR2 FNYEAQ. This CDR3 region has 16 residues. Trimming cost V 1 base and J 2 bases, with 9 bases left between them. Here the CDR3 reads CASSLGTGTYNSPLHF. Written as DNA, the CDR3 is TGTGCCAGCAGCTTAGGGACGGGAACCTATAATTCACCCCTCCACTTT.

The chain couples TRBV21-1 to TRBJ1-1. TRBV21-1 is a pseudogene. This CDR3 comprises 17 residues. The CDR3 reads CASSKGVGTLLNTEAFF. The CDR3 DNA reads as TGTGCCAGCAGCAAAGGGGTAGGGACTCTCTTGAACACTGAAGCTTTCTTT.

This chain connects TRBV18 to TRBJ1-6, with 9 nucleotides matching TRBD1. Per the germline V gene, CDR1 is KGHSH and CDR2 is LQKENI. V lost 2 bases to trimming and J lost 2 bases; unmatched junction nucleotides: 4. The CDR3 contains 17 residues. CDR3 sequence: CASSPSGTGPYNSPLHF. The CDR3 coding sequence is TGTGCCAGCTCACCATCCGGGACAGGGCCCTATAATTCACCCCTCCACTTT. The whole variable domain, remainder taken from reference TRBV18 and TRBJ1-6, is NAGVMQNPRHLVRRRGQEARLRCSPMKGHSHVYWYRQLPEEGLKFMVYLQKENIIDESGMPKERFSAEFPKEGPSILRIQQVVRGDSAAYFCASSPSGTGPYNSPLHFGNGTRLTVT.

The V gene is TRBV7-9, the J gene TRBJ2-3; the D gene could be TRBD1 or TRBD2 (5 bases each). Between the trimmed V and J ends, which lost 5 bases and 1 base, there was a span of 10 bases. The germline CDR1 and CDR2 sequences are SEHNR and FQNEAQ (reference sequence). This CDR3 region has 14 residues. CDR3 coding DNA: TGTGCCAGCAGCCGCCGAGGGGGCACAGATACGCAGTATTTT. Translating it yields CASSRRGGTDTQYF. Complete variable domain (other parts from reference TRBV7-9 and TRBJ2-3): DTGVSQNPRHKITKRGQNVTFRCDPISEHNRLYWYRQTLGQGPEFLTYFQNEAQLEKSRLLSDRFSAERPKGSFSTLEIQRTEQGDSAMYLCASSRRGGTDTQYFGPGTRLTVL.

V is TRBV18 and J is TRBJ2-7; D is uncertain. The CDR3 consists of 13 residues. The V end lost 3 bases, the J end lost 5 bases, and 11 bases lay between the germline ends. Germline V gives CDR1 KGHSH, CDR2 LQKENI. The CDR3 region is CASSPKPYNEQYF. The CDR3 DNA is TGTGCCAGCTCACCCAAGCCCTATAACGAGCAGTACTTC.

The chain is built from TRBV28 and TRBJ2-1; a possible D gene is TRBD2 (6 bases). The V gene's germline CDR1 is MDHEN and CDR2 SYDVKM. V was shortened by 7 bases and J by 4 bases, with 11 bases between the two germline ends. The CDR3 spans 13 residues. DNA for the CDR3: TGTGCCAGCACCCGGGGGTCTTACAATGAGCAGTTCTTC. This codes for CASTRGSYNEQFF.

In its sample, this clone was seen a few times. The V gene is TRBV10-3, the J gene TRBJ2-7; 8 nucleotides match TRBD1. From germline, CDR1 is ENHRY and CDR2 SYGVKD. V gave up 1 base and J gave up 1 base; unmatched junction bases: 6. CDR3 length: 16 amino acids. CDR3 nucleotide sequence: TGTGCCATCAGTGAGTTTGGAAACAGGGGGTCCTACGAGCAGTACTTC. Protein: CAISEFGNRGSYEQYF.

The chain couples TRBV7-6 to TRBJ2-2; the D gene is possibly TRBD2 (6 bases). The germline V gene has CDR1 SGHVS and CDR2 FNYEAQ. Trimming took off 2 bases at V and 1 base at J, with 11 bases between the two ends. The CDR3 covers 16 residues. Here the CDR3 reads CASSLWQGGNTGELFF. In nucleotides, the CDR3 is TGTGCCAGCAGCTTATGGCAGGGAGGGAACACCGGGGAGCTGTTTTTT.

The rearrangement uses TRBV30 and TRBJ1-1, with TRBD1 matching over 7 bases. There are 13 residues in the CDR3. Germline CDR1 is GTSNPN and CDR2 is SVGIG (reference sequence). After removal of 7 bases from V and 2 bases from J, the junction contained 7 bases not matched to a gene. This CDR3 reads CASRDSPNTEAFF. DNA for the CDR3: TGTGCCTCTAGGGACAGCCCAAACACTGAAGCTTTCTTT.

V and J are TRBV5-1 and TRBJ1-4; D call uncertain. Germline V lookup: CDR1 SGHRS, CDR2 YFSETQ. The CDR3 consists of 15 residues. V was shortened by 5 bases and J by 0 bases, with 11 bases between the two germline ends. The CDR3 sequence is CASRKTGTTNEKLFF. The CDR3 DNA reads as TGCGCCAGCAGAAAAACCGGGACAACTAATGAAAAACTGTTTTTT.

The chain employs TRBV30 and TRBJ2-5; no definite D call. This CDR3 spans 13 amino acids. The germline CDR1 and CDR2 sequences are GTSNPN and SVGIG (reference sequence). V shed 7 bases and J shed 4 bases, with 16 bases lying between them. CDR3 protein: CAFALGRVETQYF. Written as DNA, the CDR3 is TGTGCCTTCGCTCTCGGTCGTGTAGAGACCCAGTACTTC.

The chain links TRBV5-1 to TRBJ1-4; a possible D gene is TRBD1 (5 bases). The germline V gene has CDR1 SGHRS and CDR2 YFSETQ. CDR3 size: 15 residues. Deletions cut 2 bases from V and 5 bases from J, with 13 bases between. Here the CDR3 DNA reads TGCGCCAGCAGCTTAACAAGGGGACCGAATGAAAAACTGTTTTTT. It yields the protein CASSLTRGPNEKLFF.

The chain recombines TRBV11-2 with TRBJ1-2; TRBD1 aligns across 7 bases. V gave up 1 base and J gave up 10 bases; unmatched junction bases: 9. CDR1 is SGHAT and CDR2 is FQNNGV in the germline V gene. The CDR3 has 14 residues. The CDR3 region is CASSLGPTGSVYTF. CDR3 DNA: TGTGCCAGCAGCTTAGGACCGACAGGGTCAGTCTACACCTTC.

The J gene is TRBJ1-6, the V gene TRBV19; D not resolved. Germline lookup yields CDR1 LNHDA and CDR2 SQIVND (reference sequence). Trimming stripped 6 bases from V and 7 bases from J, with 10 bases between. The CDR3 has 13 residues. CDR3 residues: CASSMDRNSPLHF. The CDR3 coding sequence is TGTGCCAGTAGCATGGACCGAAATTCACCCCTCCACTTT.